This T cell receptor beta chain is from a study of Graves' ophthalmopathy and Graves' hyperthyroidism. V was trimmed by 6 bases and J by 3 bases, leaving 14 bases between them. The CDR3 loop spans 13 amino acids. Germline lookup yields CDR1 DFQATT and CDR2 SNEGSKA (reference sequence). For repertoire sequencing, the TCR beta CDR3 regions were amplified from RNA transcripts. HTBI-primed first-round RT-PCR preceded second-round multiplex PCR. Each CDR3 protein is one row after TCRdb ran MiXCR on the multiplex PCR reads. The sample lists about 210,000 distinct CDR3 sequences; roughly 29% were seen once. This clonotype was picked up one time.

What was sequenced was peripheral blood. This rearrangement joins TRBV20-1 to TRBJ2-5; TRBD1 or TRBD2 may be the D gene (5 bases each). The TCR sequence derives from a middle-aged man with Graves' ophthalmopathy. The CDR3 loop reads CSASNEGKETQYF. CDR3 sequence (DNA): TGCAGTGCCTCCAATGAGGGGAAAGAGACCCAGTACTTC.